This passage covers 21 T cell receptor beta chains from one sample sequenced in a study of blood T cells in healthy people across ages. Primers used in a second PCR of roughly 7 to 12 cycles were a sample-barcoded 5' primer and a J-beta primer mix. Each CDR3 protein is one row after TCRdb ran MiXCR on the 5' RACE reads. The repertoire has about 1.1 million distinct CDR3 sequences, about two fifths of them found once; the top ten carry about an eighth. The sequenced material came from blood. The source of these receptors is a man between 18 and 29 years old in good health.

V usage is TRBV6-5 and J usage is TRBJ1-1, with D possibly TRBD1 on 5 matching bases. Trimming cost V 0 bases and J 5 bases, with 16 bases left between them. The CDR3 runs 16 residues. Germline-derived CDR1 and CDR2 are MNHEY and SVGAGI. CDR3 sequence reads: CASSYSDGGIKTEAFF. The DNA of the CDR3 is TGTGCCAGCAGTTACTCGGATGGGGGGATTAAAACTGAAGCTTTCTTT.

This clonotype turned up a few times. The V call is TRBV20-1, the J call TRBJ2-4, with D perhaps TRBD1 (6 bases). The CDR3 runs to 15 residues. Germline lookup yields CDR1 DFQATT and CDR2 SNEGSKA (reference sequence). Trimming took off 5 bases at V and 1 base at J, with 15 bases between the two ends. In DNA form, the CDR3 reads TGCAGTGCTCCACACGGGACAATTGCCAAAAACATTCAGTACTTC. Translation gives CSAPHGTIAKNIQYF.

As for this clonotype: The germline gene is not matched at one end of the junction; a read error may be the cause. The rearrangement joins TRBV12-3 or TRBV12-4 to TRBJ2-5; 7 positions match TRBD1. The CDR3 covers 14 residues. The CDR3 region is CASRRTGLEETRYF. CDR3 in DNA: TGTGCCAGCAGGCGGACAGGTTTGGAAGAGACCCGGTACTTC.

Points on this clonotype: The junction and the germline gene differ at one end; a read error may be behind it. The V gene is TRBV12-3 or TRBV12-4, the J gene TRBJ2-3, with 12 positions matching TRBD2. The length of the CDR3 is 16 residues. The CDR3: CTSSSRTSGDTDTQYF. The CDR3 DNA reads as TGTACCAGCAGTTCTCGGACTAGCGGGGACACAGATACGCAGTATTTT.

In this sample, this clonotype turned up a few times. The chain recombines TRBV20-1 with TRBJ2-7, with 8 bases matching TRBD2. J lost 3 bases, V lost 1 base, and 5 bases had no gene match. The germline V gene has CDR1 DFQATT and CDR2 SNEGSKA (reference sequence). The CDR3 runs to 14 residues. CDR3 nucleotides: TGCAGTGCTAGAGGGGGTAGCGGGGACTACGAGCAGTACTTC. Translation gives CSARGGSGDYEQYF.

The gene calls are TRBV6-2 or TRBV6-3 and TRBJ2-1, with D perhaps assigned TRBD1 or TRBD2 (5 bases each). The germline CDR1 and CDR2 sequences are MNHEY and SVGEGT. Trimming shortened V by 7 bases and J by 5 bases, and 21 bases separated the two germline ends. The CDR3 runs 16 residues. CDR3 nucleotides: TGTGCCAGCAAAGACAGACGACAACTGGGACACAATGAGCAGTTCTTC. Its protein is CASKDRRQLGHNEQFF.

The J gene is TRBJ1-6, the V gene TRBV12-2. TRBV12-2 is described as a pseudogene. CDR3 length equals 15 residues. As DNA, the CDR3 is TGTGCAAGTCGCGTAGAGCTCTCCTATAATTCACCCCTCCACTTT. Its translation: CASRVELSYNSPLHF.

The chain joins TRBV2 to TRBJ1-2; TRBD1 agrees at 9 bases. From germline, CDR1 is SNHLY and CDR2 FYNNEI. Trimming removed 6 bases from V and 7 bases from J; junction bases left unmatched: 12. The length of the CDR3 is 15 residues. The CDR3 DNA sequence: TGTGCCAGCAGGTATCCCGGGACAGGGCTAACTGGCTACACCTTC. Amino acid sequence: CASRYPGTGLTGYTF.

This clonotype was seen more than once but under ten times. The chain combines TRBV11-1 with TRBJ1-1, with a weak D call TRBD1 (5 bases). This CDR3 is built from 13 residues. Germline V gene data show CDR1 as SGHAT and CDR2 as FQDESV (reference sequence). Trimming pared 0 bases from V and 11 bases from J, leaving 13 bases between. For the CDR3, the DNA is TGTGCCAGCAGCTTAGCGCTCAGGGCTACTGCTTTCTTT. Amino acid sequence: CASSLALRATAFF.

This clonotype was counted between two and nine times. V usage is TRBV6-5 and J usage is TRBJ1-4; TRBD1 might be the D (5 bases). Per germline, CDR1 MNHEY and CDR2 SVGAGI. V lost 0 bases to trimming and J lost 3 bases, with 11 bases between them. CDR3 length: 16 amino acids. This CDR3 is CASSYSGGWPNEKLFF. The CDR3 bases are TGTGCCAGCAGTTACTCTGGGGGGTGGCCTAATGAAAAACTGTTTTTT.

The chain links TRBV15 to TRBJ1-1; TRBD1 agrees at 9 bases. This CDR3 contains 15 residues. Germline loops: CDR1 LNHNV, CDR2 YYDKDF (reference sequence). The V and J ends lost 6 bases and 0 bases, in that order; junction bases with no gene match: 5. The CDR3 nucleotides read TGTGCCACCAGTAGGGACAGGGCGGTGAACACTGAAGCTTTCTTT. As protein: CATSRDRAVNTEAFF.

This chain joins TRBV6-2 or TRBV6-3 and TRBJ2-2; no firm D call. The CDR3 contains 13 residues. The germline V gene has CDR1 MNHEY and CDR2 SVGEGT. V lost 6 bases to trimming and J lost 7 bases, with 12 bases between them. Here the CDR3 DNA reads TGTGCCAGCAGCGATCTCGGTTACGGGGAGCTGTTTTTT. Translation gives CASSDLGYGELFF.

In its sample, this clonotype was seen many times. This sequence joins TRBV12-3 or TRBV12-4 and TRBJ2-3, with 7 positions matching TRBD1. The CDR3 covers 14 residues. The trim removed 4 bases at V and 6 bases at J, leaving 7 bases unmatched. The CDR3 region has the DNA TGTGCCAGCAGTTCGTCGACAGGGTTGGATACGCAGTATTTT. Protein product: CASSSSTGLDTQYF.

There are a few counts of this clonotype. The gene calls are TRBV2 and TRBJ2-1, with 9 bases matching TRBD1. V trimming: 9 bases; J trimming: 1 base; junction bases outside the gene matches: 4. This CDR3 is built from 14 residues. Germline V gene lookup returns CDR1 SNHLY and CDR2 FYNNEI. The CDR3 bases are TGTGCCAGTCTGGGACAGGGTTCCTACAATGAGCAGTTCTTC. It translates to CASLGQGSYNEQFF.

In its sample, this clonotype was seen a few times. V gene TRBV4-2 combines with J gene TRBJ1-2; 7 bases align to TRBD1. The V and J ends lost 0 bases and 4 bases, in that order; junction bases with no gene match: 8. Germline CDR1 LGHNA, CDR2 YNFKEQ. CDR3 length equals 16 residues. The CDR3 bases are TGTGCCAGCAGCCAAGAAGGGACAGACTTTGGCTATGGCTACACCTTC. Encoded protein: CASSQEGTDFGYGYTF.

This clonotype was detected a few times. This rearrangement joins TRBV27 to TRBJ1-4; 7 nucleotides align to TRBD1. Per germline, CDR1 MNHEY and CDR2 SMNVEV (reference sequence). The J segment lost 7 bases and the V segment lost 6 bases, leaving 8 bases of the junction unmatched. The CDR3 extends over 14 amino acids. CDR3 sequence (DNA): TGTGCCAGCAGCAGGGGGGGAAGGAGTGAAAAACTGTTTTTT. This gives the protein CASSRGGRSEKLFF.

The rearrangement uses TRBV20-1 and TRBJ2-1, with D perhaps matching TRBD2 (5 bases). CDR1 is DFQATT, CDR2 SNEGSKA, per germline (reference sequence). V gave up 1 base and J gave up 3 bases, with 13 bases separating them. CDR3 length: 15 residues. CDR3 DNA sequence: TGCAGTGCTAGAGGGACGGGAATCTTCTACAATGAGCAGTTCTTC. Amino acids: CSARGTGIFYNEQFF.

This chain connects TRBV20-1 to TRBJ1-1; TRBD1 matches at 7 bases. The J segment lost 0 bases and the V segment lost 6 bases, leaving 10 bases of the junction unmatched. The CDR3 runs to 15 residues. Germline V gene sequence: CDR1 DFQATT, CDR2 SNEGSKA (reference sequence). CDR3 in DNA: TGCAGTGCGTTCCCGGGACAGCTCATGAACACTGAAGCTTTCTTT. It yields the protein CSAFPGQLMNTEAFF.

The rearrangement links TRBV5-1 to TRBJ2-3; 9 bases agree with TRBD2. The CDR3 length is 15 residues. The germline gives CDR1 SGHRS, CDR2 YFSETQ. With V trimmed by 2 bases and J by 4 bases, 5 bases remained unmatched. DNA for the CDR3: TGCGCCAGCAGCTTTAGCGGGGGTACAGCAGATACGCAGTATTTT. Protein product: CASSFSGGTADTQYF.

V and J are TRBV20-1 and TRBJ2-1; TRBD2 matches at 9 bases. Germline V lookup: CDR1 DFQATT, CDR2 SNEGSKA (reference sequence). The CDR3 runs 14 residues. With 3 bases clipped from V and 3 bases from J, the junction kept 3 bases outside the gene matches. This chain's CDR3 is CSASRGGVYNEQFF. The CDR3 nucleotides are TGCAGTGCTAGCCGCGGGGGGGTCTACAATGAGCAGTTCTTC.

DNA for the CDR3: TGCGCCAGCAGTGACACCGGGGGCCACTACGAGCAGTACTTC. Residues: CASSDTGGHYEQYF. V and J are TRBV10-2 and TRBJ2-7; D tentatively reads TRBD1 or TRBD2 (6 bases each). This CDR3 is 14 amino acids long. Germline lookup yields CDR1 WSHSY and CDR2 SAAADI. V was shortened by 3 bases and J by 3 bases, with 12 bases between the two germline ends.